The rows below give T cell receptor beta chains drawn from one sample of a study of shared clonotypes between healthy human individuals. The method was immunoSEQ multiplex PCR; TCRdb's version includes in-frame clones alone and lacks a portion of them. The sample carries about 960,000 clones, around 80% recorded once. What was sequenced was memory CD4+ T cells sorted from blood. These receptors all come from a young man in good health. Both conserved end residues are part of each CDR3. A D gene is named only where the DNA matches it firmly. Clone sizes are given selectively: once, few, many, or a class where the clone is expanded.

abundance: -
d_gene: -
v_gene: TRBV10-3
j_gene: TRBJ1-1
CDR3aa: CAISAQKEAFF
CDR3nt: TGTGCCATCAGTGCACAGAAAGAAGCTTTCTTT

abundance: -
d_gene: -
v_gene: TRBV11-2
j_gene: TRBJ1-2
CDR3aa: CASRRSLGLGYHTF
CDR3nt: TGTGCCAGCAGACGCAGTCTTGGGCTGGGTTACCACACCTTC

abundance: -
d_gene: -
v_gene: TRBV7-9
j_gene: TRBJ1-5
CDR3aa: CASSVTGGAEPQHF
CDR3nt: TGTGCCAGCAGCGTAACAGGTGGCGCTGAGCCCCAGCATTTT

abundance: once
d_gene: -
v_gene: TRBV5-4
j_gene: TRBJ2-3
CDR3aa: CASSTGPRTDTQYF
CDR3nt: TGTGCCAGCAGTACGGGGCCCCGCACAGATACGCAGTATTTT

abundance: few
d_gene: TRBD1
v_gene: TRBV19
j_gene: TRBJ1-2
CDR3aa: CASSLGAGGDYGYTF
CDR3nt: TGTGCCAGTAGTCTCGGCGCAGGGGGTGACTATGGCTACACCTTC

abundance: -
d_gene: -
v_gene: TRBV6-5
j_gene: TRBJ2-2
CDR3aa: CASSSRTGELFF
CDR3nt: TGTGCCAGCAGCTCAAGAACCGGGGAGCTGTTTTTT

abundance: -
d_gene: -
v_gene: TRBV11-2
j_gene: TRBJ2-3
CDR3aa: CASSLVLNTQYF
CDR3nt: TGTGCCAGCAGCTTAGTGCTGAATACGCAGTATTTT

abundance: -
d_gene: TRBD2
v_gene: TRBV4-1
j_gene: TRBJ2-3
CDR3aa: CASSQVGGRGGIDTQYF
CDR3nt: TGCGCCAGCAGCCAAGTTGGCGGGCGGGGGGGCATCGATACGCAGTATTTT

abundance: -
d_gene: -
v_gene: TRBV29-1
j_gene: TRBJ2-7
CDR3aa: CSVQDWSSYEQYF
CDR3nt: TGCAGCGTACAGGACTGGAGCTCCTACGAGCAGTACTTC

abundance: -
d_gene: TRBD1
v_gene: TRBV29-1
j_gene: TRBJ1-2
CDR3aa: CSVDRNGYTF
CDR3nt: TGCAGCGTGGACAGGAATGGCTACACCTTC

abundance: -
d_gene: TRBD2
v_gene: TRBV7-2
j_gene: TRBJ2-2
CDR3aa: CASSTPGGPGELFF
CDR3nt: TGTGCCAGCAGCACCCCGGGGGGGCCCGGGGAGCTGTTTTTT

abundance: -
d_gene: -
v_gene: TRBV11-2
j_gene: TRBJ1-6
CDR3aa: CASSAGQFNSPLHF
CDR3nt: TGTGCCAGCAGCGCGGGGCAGTTTAATTCACCCCTCCACTTT

abundance: -
d_gene: -
v_gene: TRBV7-7
j_gene: TRBJ2-5
CDR3aa: CASSLGVGGFGETQYF
CDR3nt: TGTGCTAGCAGCCTTGGGGTAGGTGGGTTCGGAGAGACCCAGTACTTC

abundance: -
d_gene: TRBD1
v_gene: TRBV7-8
j_gene: TRBJ1-2
CDR3aa: CASSLDYLGQGLESGYTF
CDR3nt: TGTGCCAGCAGCTTAGATTATTTAGGACAGGGACTAGAATCGGGCTACACCTTC

abundance: -
d_gene: -
v_gene: TRBV25-1
j_gene: TRBJ1-6
CDR3aa: CASSGGTNSPLHF
CDR3nt: TGTGCCAGCAGTGGCGGGACAAATTCACCCCTCCACTTT

abundance: -
d_gene: -
v_gene: TRBV7-2
j_gene: TRBJ1-5
CDR3aa: CASSLMGGQISNQPQHF
CDR3nt: TGTGCCAGCAGCTTAATGGGAGGACAGATTAGCAATCAGCCCCAGCATTTT

abundance: -
d_gene: TRBD2
v_gene: TRBV5-4
j_gene: TRBJ2-5
CDR3aa: CASSPGTSGGKETQYF
CDR3nt: TGTGCCAGCAGCCCGGGGACTAGCGGGGGGAAAGAGACCCAGTACTTC

abundance: -
d_gene: -
v_gene: TRBV19
j_gene: TRBJ2-7
CDR3aa: CASSNRYEQYF
CDR3nt: TGTGCCAGTAGTAATCGATACGAGCAGTACTTC

abundance: once
d_gene: -
v_gene: TRBV2
j_gene: TRBJ1-1
CDR3aa: CASTLTFSAFF
CDR3nt: TGTGCCAGCACTTTAACCTTTTCAGCTTTCTTT

abundance: -
d_gene: -
v_gene: TRBV7-9
j_gene: TRBJ1-1
CDR3aa: CASSLVFPEAFF
CDR3nt: TGTGCCAGCAGCTTAGTGTTCCCTGAAGCTTTCTTT

abundance: few
d_gene: TRBD1
v_gene: TRBV28
j_gene: TRBJ1-1
CDR3aa: CASSTAGGNTEAFF
CDR3nt: TGTGCCAGCAGCACGGCAGGGGGGAACACTGAAGCTTTCTTT

abundance: -
d_gene: -
v_gene: TRBV7-9
j_gene: TRBJ2-7
CDR3aa: CASSLAVQESYEQYF
CDR3nt: TGTGCCAGCAGCTTAGCGGTCCAGGAGTCCTACGAGCAGTACTTC

abundance: -
d_gene: -
v_gene: TRBV5-1
j_gene: TRBJ1-5
CDR3aa: CASSLAAGSGQPQHF
CDR3nt: TGCGCCAGCAGCTTGGCGGCAGGGTCCGGACAGCCCCAGCATTTT

abundance: -
d_gene: -
v_gene: TRBV10-3
j_gene: TRBJ2-7
CDR3aa: CAISLQGYEQYF
CDR3nt: TGTGCCATCAGTTTACAGGGTTACGAGCAGTACTTC

abundance: -
d_gene: -
v_gene: TRBV2
j_gene: TRBJ1-5
CDR3aa: CASSEETGEAQPQHF
CDR3nt: TGTGCCAGCAGTGAGGAGACAGGAGAGGCACAGCCCCAGCATTTT

abundance: many
d_gene: TRBD2
v_gene: TRBV5-1
j_gene: TRBJ2-3
CDR3aa: CASSLTPGLALADTQYF
CDR3nt: TGCGCCAGCAGCTTAACCCCGGGACTAGCTTTGGCAGATACGCAGTATTTT

abundance: -
d_gene: TRBD2
v_gene: TRBV5-6
j_gene: TRBJ2-5
CDR3aa: CASSSAGGSETQYF
CDR3nt: TGTGCCAGCAGCTCCGCGGGGGGTAGTGAGACCCAGTACTTC

abundance: -
d_gene: TRBD1
v_gene: TRBV7-9
j_gene: TRBJ1-3
CDR3aa: CASSLTGASGNTIYF
CDR3nt: TGTGCCAGCAGCTTAACAGGGGCCTCTGGAAACACCATATATTTT

abundance: -
d_gene: -
v_gene: TRBV7-2
j_gene: TRBJ2-7
CDR3aa: CASSSDRIYEQYF
CDR3nt: TGTGCCAGCAGCTCCGACAGGATCTACGAGCAGTACTTC

abundance: -
d_gene: TRBD2
v_gene: TRBV7-2
j_gene: TRBJ2-7
CDR3aa: CASSPGTSGDSYEQYF
CDR3nt: TGTGCCAGCAGCCCTGGGACTAGCGGGGACTCCTACGAGCAGTACTTC

abundance: few
d_gene: TRBD2
v_gene: TRBV6-6
j_gene: TRBJ2-2
CDR3aa: CASSYSGGGGTGELFF
CDR3nt: TGTGCCAGCAGTTACTCAGGCGGCGGGGGCACCGGGGAGCTGTTTTTT

abundance: few
d_gene: TRBD1
v_gene: TRBV28
j_gene: TRBJ1-2
CDR3aa: CASDRGGYGYTF
CDR3nt: TGTGCCAGCGACAGGGGCGGCTATGGCTACACCTTC

abundance: once
d_gene: TRBD1
v_gene: TRBV5-4
j_gene: TRBJ1-2
CDR3aa: CASSLPGQGSSYTF
CDR3nt: TGTGCCAGCAGCTTGCCCGGACAGGGGAGTAGCTACACCTTC

abundance: -
d_gene: -
v_gene: TRBV10-1
j_gene: TRBJ1-1
CDR3aa: CASSAKPNTEAFF
CDR3nt: TGCGCCAGCAGCGCTAAACCCAACACTGAAGCTTTCTTT

abundance: -
d_gene: -
v_gene: TRBV29-1
j_gene: TRBJ1-5
CDR3aa: CSVSSNNQPQHF
CDR3nt: TGCAGCGTTAGCAGTAACAATCAGCCCCAGCATTTT

abundance: -
d_gene: -
v_gene: TRBV2
j_gene: TRBJ1-4
CDR3aa: CASSKGPKQENEKLFF
CDR3nt: TGTGCCAGCAGTAAGGGACCGAAGCAGGAAAATGAAAAACTGTTTTTT

abundance: -
d_gene: -
v_gene: TRBV6-4
j_gene: TRBJ2-3
CDR3aa: CASSLQGSTDTQYF
CDR3nt: TGTGCCAGCAGCCTACAGGGAAGCACAGATACGCAGTATTTT

abundance: -
d_gene: TRBD1
v_gene: TRBV7-6
j_gene: TRBJ1-6
CDR3aa: CASSLQTGGNSPLHF
CDR3nt: TGTGCCAGCAGCTTACAGACAGGGGGCAATTCACCCCTCCACTTT

abundance: -
d_gene: -
v_gene: TRBV5-1
j_gene: TRBJ2-1
CDR3aa: CASTGGWDYNEQFF
CDR3nt: TGCGCCAGCACCGGGGGTTGGGATTACAATGAGCAGTTCTTC

abundance: -
d_gene: TRBD2
v_gene: TRBV18
j_gene: TRBJ2-3
CDR3aa: CASSPSSTSVTTQYF
CDR3nt: TGTGCCAGCTCACCCTCCTCGACTAGCGTAACTACGCAGTATTTT

abundance: -
d_gene: TRBD1
v_gene: TRBV7-8
j_gene: TRBJ2-7
CDR3aa: CASSLRTGAYEQYF
CDR3nt: TGTGCCAGCAGCCTGAGGACAGGAGCCTACGAGCAGTACTTC

abundance: -
d_gene: TRBD1
v_gene: TRBV5-1
j_gene: TRBJ1-2
CDR3aa: CASSLVTGNYGYTF
CDR3nt: TGCGCCAGCAGCTTGGTGACAGGGAACTATGGCTACACCTTC

abundance: few
d_gene: TRBD2
v_gene: TRBV7-2
j_gene: TRBJ2-7
CDR3aa: CASSLATSGRASYEQYF
CDR3nt: TGTGCCAGCAGCTTAGCCACTAGCGGGAGGGCCTCCTACGAGCAGTACTTC

abundance: -
d_gene: TRBD2
v_gene: TRBV9
j_gene: TRBJ2-2
CDR3aa: CASSDGGRGRELFF
CDR3nt: TGTGCCAGCAGCGACGGCGGGAGGGGCCGCGAGCTGTTTTTT

abundance: -
d_gene: -
v_gene: TRBV6-5
j_gene: TRBJ2-2
CDR3aa: CASSYSGLTGELFF
CDR3nt: TGTGCCAGCAGTTACTCCGGACTCACCGGGGAGCTGTTTTTT

abundance: -
d_gene: -
v_gene: TRBV6-1
j_gene: TRBJ2-5
CDR3aa: CASLERGKRETQYF
CDR3nt: TGTGCCAGCCTCGAGAGGGGGAAGCGGGAGACCCAGTACTTC

abundance: -
d_gene: TRBD1
v_gene: TRBV2
j_gene: TRBJ1-3
CDR3aa: CARSRTGDGNTIYF
CDR3nt: TGTGCCAGGTCTAGGACAGGGGATGGAAACACCATATATTTT

abundance: -
d_gene: -
v_gene: TRBV7-9
j_gene: TRBJ2-7
CDR3aa: CASSSGRAYEQYF
CDR3nt: TGTGCCAGCAGCTCTGGCAGAGCTTACGAGCAGTACTTC

abundance: -
d_gene: -
v_gene: TRBV30
j_gene: TRBJ1-6
CDR3aa: CALDGGMRSPLHF
CDR3nt: TGTGCCTTGGACGGTGGAATGCGGTCACCCCTCCACTTT

abundance: -
d_gene: -
v_gene: TRBV5-1
j_gene: TRBJ1-1
CDR3aa: CASSLTPGATEAFF
CDR3nt: TGCGCCAGCAGCTTAACCCCCGGGGCCACTGAAGCTTTCTTT

abundance: -
d_gene: -
v_gene: TRBV10-3
j_gene: TRBJ2-7
CDR3aa: CAISQSPTVKSYEQYF
CDR3nt: TGTGCCATCAGCCAGTCCCCGACAGTGAAGTCCTACGAGCAGTACTTC

abundance: -
d_gene: -
v_gene: TRBV5-1
j_gene: TRBJ2-5
CDR3aa: CASSSQGQETQYF
CDR3nt: TGCGCCAGCAGCTCGCAGGGGCAAGAGACCCAGTACTTC

abundance: -
d_gene: -
v_gene: TRBV6-5
j_gene: TRBJ2-3
CDR3aa: CSSGTPSTDTQYF
CDR3nt: TGTTCTAGTGGAACCCCTAGCACAGATACGCAGTATTTT

abundance: few
d_gene: TRBD1
v_gene: TRBV6-5
j_gene: TRBJ2-2
CDR3aa: CASRTGGGTGELFF
CDR3nt: TGTGCCAGCCGGACAGGGGGCGGCACCGGGGAGCTGTTTTTT

abundance: -
d_gene: TRBD1
v_gene: TRBV6-1
j_gene: TRBJ1-1
CDR3aa: CASSGQGVAEAFF
CDR3nt: TGTGCCAGCTCGGGACAGGGAGTCGCTGAAGCTTTCTTT

abundance: few
d_gene: TRBD1
v_gene: TRBV4-1
j_gene: TRBJ1-1
CDR3aa: CASSPRDSSMNTEAFF
CDR3nt: TGCGCCAGCAGTCCCCGGGACAGCTCTATGAACACTGAAGCTTTCTTT

abundance: -
d_gene: -
v_gene: TRBV27
j_gene: TRBJ2-7
CDR3aa: CASSLGPLGAPYEQYF
CDR3nt: TGTGCCAGCAGTTTAGGACCCCTCGGAGCCCCCTACGAGCAGTACTTC

abundance: few
d_gene: TRBD1
v_gene: TRBV4-3
j_gene: TRBJ2-7
CDR3aa: CASSQLRQGGIYEQYF
CDR3nt: TGCGCCAGCAGCCAACTTAGACAGGGCGGTATCTACGAGCAGTACTTC

abundance: -
d_gene: TRBD1
v_gene: TRBV4-1
j_gene: TRBJ1-2
CDR3aa: CASSQPKRGLYGYTF
CDR3nt: TGCGCCAGCAGCCAACCAAAAAGGGGGCTCTATGGCTACACCTTC